This TCR beta chain appears in the sequencing data of a study of T cell repertoires in cytomegalovirus infection (dated by TCRdb to the late 2010s). Regarding the study in general: Alongside well-studied HLA-B-restricted epitopes, the peptide stimulations were aimed at recently identified HLA-C-restricted CMV epitopes, whose presentation resists viral immunomodulation. The HLA type of each donor mattered for the analysis, because public TCR beta signatures pointed to carriage of CMV infection along with the matching HLA type.

The sample's treatment or condition, from its label and the paper: in vitro stimulation with specific CMV peptide epitopes to enrich CMV-specific T cells. Study-wide conclusions, independent of this receptor: In both this cohort and an independent roughly 400-donor cohort, the cumulative frequency of public TCR beta family members distinguished carriers of CMV infection plus the relevant HLA type. The ex vivo response was dominated by HLA-C-restricted CMV-specific TCR beta clonotypes, which also provided the single most frequent clonotype in two of eight donors.

With respect to this clonotype: Its antigen remains undetermined. One base away there is no much larger clone; base qualities are not given.

The germline V and J ends show losses of 7 bases and 8 bases respectively, and no gene match explains 6 bases of the junction. CDR3 length: 14 amino acids, cysteine to phenylalanine. Of all the DNA, just the CDR3 is kept, 42 bases in frame from base 1. Sequencing relied on an Illumina HiSeq 1500. Using fastp at Q25 and MiXCR, TCRdb reprocessed the public reads and kept productive beta chains. Each CDR3 protein appears once, grouped with its most common genes and DNA. The sample table lists about 330,000 distinct CDR3 sequences, about a third of them with a count of one. Around an eighth of the sample goes to the ten largest clones.

This TCR derives from a human donor in good health (CMV status not recorded). Some clones in this sample may be carry-over from other donors' samples. The sequencing here drew on cultured PBMCs, taken from culture after CMV antigen stimulation. Recombination joined TRBV12-3 or TRBV12-4 with TRBJ2-1; 12 central nucleotides agree with TRBD1. The bases read TGTGCCAGCAAACCGGGACAGGGGGCATATGAGCAGTTCTTC. The encoded protein is CASKPGQGAYEQFF.